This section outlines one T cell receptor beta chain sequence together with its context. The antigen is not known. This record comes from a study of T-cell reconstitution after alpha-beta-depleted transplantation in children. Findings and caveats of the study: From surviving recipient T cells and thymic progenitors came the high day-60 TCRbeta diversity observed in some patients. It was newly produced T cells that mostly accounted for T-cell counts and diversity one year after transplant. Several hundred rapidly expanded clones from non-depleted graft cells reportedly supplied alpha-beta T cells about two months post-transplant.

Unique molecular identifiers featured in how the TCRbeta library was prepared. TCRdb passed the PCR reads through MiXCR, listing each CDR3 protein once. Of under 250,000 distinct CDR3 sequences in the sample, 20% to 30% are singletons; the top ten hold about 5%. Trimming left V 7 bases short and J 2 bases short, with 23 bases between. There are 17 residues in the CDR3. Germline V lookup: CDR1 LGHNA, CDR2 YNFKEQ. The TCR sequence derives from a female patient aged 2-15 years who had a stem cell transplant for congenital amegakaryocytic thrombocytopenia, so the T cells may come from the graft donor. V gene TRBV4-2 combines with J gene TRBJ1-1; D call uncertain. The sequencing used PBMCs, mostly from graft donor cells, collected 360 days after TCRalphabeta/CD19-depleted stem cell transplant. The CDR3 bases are TGTGCCAGCACCGAATCCCCCACGGGGTACTTTAACACTGAAGCTTTCTTT. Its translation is CASTESPTGYFNTEAFF.